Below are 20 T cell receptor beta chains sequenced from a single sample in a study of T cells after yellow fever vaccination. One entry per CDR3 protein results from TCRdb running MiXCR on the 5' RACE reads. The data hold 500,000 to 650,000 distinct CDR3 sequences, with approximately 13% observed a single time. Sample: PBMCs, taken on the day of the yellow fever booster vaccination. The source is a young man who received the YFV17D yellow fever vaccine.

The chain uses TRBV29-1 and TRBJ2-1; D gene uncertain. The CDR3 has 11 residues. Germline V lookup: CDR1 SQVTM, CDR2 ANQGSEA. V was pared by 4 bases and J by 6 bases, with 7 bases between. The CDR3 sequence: CSVADSNEQFF. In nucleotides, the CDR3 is TGCAGCGTTGCGGATTCCAATGAGCAGTTCTTC.

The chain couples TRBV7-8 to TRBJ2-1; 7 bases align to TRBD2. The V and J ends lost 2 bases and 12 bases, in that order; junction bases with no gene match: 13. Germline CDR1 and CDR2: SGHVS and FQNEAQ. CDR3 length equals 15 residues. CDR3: CASSLHPSTGTTQFF. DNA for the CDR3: TGTGCCAGCAGCTTACACCCCTCGACCGGGACTACGCAGTTCTTC.

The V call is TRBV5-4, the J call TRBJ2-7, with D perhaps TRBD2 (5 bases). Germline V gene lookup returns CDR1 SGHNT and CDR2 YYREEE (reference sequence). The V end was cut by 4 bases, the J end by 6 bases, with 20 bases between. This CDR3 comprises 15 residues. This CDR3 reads CASSLWAGRPGEQYF. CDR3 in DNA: TGTGCCAGCAGCCTCTGGGCGGGCCGCCCGGGCGAGCAGTACTTC.

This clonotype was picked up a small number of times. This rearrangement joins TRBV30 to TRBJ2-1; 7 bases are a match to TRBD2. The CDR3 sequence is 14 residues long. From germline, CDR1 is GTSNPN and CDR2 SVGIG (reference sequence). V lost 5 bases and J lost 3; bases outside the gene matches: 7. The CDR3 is CAWGTAGDYNEQFF. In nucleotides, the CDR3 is TGTGCCTGGGGGACCGCGGGAGACTACAATGAGCAGTTCTTC. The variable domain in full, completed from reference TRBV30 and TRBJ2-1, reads SQTIHQWPATLVQPVGSPLSLECTVEGTSNPNLYWYRQAAGRGLQLLFYSVGIGQISSEVPQNLSASRPQDRQFILSSKKLLLSDSGFYLCAWGTAGDYNEQFFGPGTRLTVL.

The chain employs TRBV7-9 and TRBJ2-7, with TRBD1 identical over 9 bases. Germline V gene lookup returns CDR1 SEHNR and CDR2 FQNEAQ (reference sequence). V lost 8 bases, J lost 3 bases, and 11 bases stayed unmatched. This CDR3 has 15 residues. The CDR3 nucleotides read TGTGCCAGCTGCGGCCCCGGGACAGGGAACTACGAGCAGTACTTC. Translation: CASCGPGTGNYEQYF.

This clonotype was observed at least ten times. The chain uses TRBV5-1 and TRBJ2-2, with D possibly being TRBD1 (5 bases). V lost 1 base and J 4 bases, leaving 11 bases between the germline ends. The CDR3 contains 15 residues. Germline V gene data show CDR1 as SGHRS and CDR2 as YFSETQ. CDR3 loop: CASSLLGLGTGELFF. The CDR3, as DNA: TGCGCCAGCAGCTTGTTGGGGCTTGGCACCGGGGAGCTGTTTTTT. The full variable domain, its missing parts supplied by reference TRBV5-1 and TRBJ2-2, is KAGVTQTPRYLIKTRGQQVTLSCSPISGHRSVSWYQQTPGQGLQFLFEYFSETQRNKGNFPGRFSGRQFSNSRSEMNVSTLELGDSALYLCASSLLGLGTGELFFGEGSRLTVL.

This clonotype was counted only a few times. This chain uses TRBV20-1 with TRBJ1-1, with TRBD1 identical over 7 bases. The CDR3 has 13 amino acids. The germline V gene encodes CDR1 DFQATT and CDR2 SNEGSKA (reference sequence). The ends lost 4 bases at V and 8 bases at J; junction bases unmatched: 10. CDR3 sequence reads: CSATPVDRAEAFF. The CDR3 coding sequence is TGCAGTGCTACCCCCGTTGACAGGGCGGAAGCTTTCTTT.

CDR3 DNA: TGTGCCAGCAGCCAAGGTGGCGGGAGGGCAGATACGCAGTATTTT. This translates into CASSQGGGRADTQYF. The genes are TRBV4-2 and TRBJ2-3; TRBD2 matches 9 bases. V lost 1 base to trimming and J lost 4 bases; unmatched junction nucleotides: 3. Looked up from germline, CDR1 is LGHNA and CDR2 is YNFKEQ. The CDR3 is 15 amino acids.

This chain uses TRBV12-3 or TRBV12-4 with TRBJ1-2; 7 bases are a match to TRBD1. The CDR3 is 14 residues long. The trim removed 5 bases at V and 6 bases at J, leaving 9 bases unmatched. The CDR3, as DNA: TGTGCCAGCAGTACCTATACAGGGGCTCATGGCTACACCTTC. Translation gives CASSTYTGAHGYTF.

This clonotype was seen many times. Here the CDR3 DNA reads TGTGCCAGCAGCTTAGTTGGGTCTGACGAGCAGTACTTC. This translates into CASSLVGSDEQYF. This rearrangement joins TRBV7-2 to TRBJ2-7; D unclear. This CDR3 has 13 residues. The V end lost 1 base, the J end lost 5 bases, and 9 bases lay between the germline ends. Germline V gene sequence: CDR1 SGHTA, CDR2 FQGNSA.

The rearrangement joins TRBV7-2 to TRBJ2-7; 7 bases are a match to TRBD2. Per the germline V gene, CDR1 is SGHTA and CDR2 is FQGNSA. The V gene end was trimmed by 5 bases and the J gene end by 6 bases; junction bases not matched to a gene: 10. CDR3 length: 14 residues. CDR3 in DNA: TGTGCCAGCAGCCCCCCCCCGACTAGCTCCGAGCAGTACTTC. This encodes CASSPPPTSSEQYF. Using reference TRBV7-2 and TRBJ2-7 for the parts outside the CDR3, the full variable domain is GAGVSQSPSNKVTEKGKDVELRCDPISGHTALYWYRQSLGQGLEFLIYFQGNSAPDKSGLPSDRFSAERTGGSVSTLTIQRTQQEDSAVYLCASSPPPTSSEQYFGPGTRLTVT.

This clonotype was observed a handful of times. CDR3 residues: CASSPKGTSGNYEQYF. The CDR3 DNA reads as TGTGCCAGCAGTCCTAAAGGGACTAGCGGGAACTACGAGCAGTACTTC. The chain recombines TRBV27 with TRBJ2-7; 13 positions match TRBD2. Germline-derived CDR1 and CDR2 are MNHEY and SMNVEV (reference sequence). With V trimmed by 5 bases and J by 3 bases, 7 bases remained unmatched. CDR3 length: 16 residues.

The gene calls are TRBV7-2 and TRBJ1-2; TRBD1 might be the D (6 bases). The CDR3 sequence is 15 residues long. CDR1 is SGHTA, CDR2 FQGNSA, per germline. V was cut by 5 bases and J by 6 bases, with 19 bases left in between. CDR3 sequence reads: CASSPGGQGNNGYTF. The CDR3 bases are TGTGCCAGCAGCCCGGGGGGGCAGGGAAATAATGGCTACACCTTC.

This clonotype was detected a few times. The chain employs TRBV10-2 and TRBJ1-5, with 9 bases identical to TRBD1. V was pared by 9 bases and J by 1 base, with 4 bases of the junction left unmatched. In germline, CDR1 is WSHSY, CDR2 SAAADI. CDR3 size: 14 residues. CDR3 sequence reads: CASKQGASNQPQHF. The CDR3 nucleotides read TGCGCCAGTAAACAGGGGGCCAGCAATCAGCCCCAGCATTTT.

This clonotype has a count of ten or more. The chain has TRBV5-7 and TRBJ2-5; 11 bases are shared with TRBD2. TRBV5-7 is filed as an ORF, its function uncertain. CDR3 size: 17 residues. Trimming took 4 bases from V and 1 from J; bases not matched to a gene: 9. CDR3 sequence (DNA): TGTGCCAGCAGCCCCGGTTTAGCGGGAGGGCCCCAAGAGACCCAGTACTTC. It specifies CASSPGLAGGPQETQYF.

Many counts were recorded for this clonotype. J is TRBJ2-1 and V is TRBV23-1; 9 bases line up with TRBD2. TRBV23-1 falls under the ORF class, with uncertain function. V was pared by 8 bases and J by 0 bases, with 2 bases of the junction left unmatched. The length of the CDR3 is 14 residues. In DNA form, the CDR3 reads TGCGCCAGCGAGCGGGGGGACTCCTACAATGAGCAGTTCTTC. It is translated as CASERGDSYNEQFF.

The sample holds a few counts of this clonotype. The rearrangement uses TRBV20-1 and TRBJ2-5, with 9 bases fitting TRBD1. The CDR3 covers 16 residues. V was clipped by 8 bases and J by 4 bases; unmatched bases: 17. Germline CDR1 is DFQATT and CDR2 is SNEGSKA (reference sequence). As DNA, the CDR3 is TGCAGTAGACCGGGACAGGGATCGGGGAGGGGAGAGACCCAGTACTTC. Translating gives CSRPGQGSGRGETQYF.

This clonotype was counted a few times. The DNA of the CDR3 is TGCAGTGCTAGAGATTTACGGGGGCCTGGCTATGGCTACACCTTC. It codes for CSARDLRGPGYGYTF. The rearrangement links TRBV20-1 to TRBJ1-2; possible D gene TRBD1, 6 bases. This CDR3 region has 15 residues. V was cut by 0 bases and J by 4 bases, with 15 bases left in between. Germline V gene sequence: CDR1 DFQATT, CDR2 SNEGSKA (reference sequence).

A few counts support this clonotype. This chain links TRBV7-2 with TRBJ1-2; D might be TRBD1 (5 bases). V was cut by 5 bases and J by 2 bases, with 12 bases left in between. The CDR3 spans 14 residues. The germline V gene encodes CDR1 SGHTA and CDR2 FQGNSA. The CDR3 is CASSLDQGNYGYTF. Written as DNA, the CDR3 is TGTGCCAGCAGCCTTGACCAGGGAAACTATGGCTACACCTTC.

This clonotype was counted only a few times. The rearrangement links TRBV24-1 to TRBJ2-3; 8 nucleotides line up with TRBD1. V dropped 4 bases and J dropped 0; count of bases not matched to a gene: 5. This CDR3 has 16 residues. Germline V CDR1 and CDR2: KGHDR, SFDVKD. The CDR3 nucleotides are TGTGCCACCAGTGACTCCCGGGACAGGAGCACAGATACGCAGTATTTT. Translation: CATSDSRDRSTDTQYF.